A selection of T cell receptor beta chains follows, all from one sample in a study of cytomegalovirus exposure and HLA in healthy donors. Assay: immunoSEQ multiplex PCR; the TCRdb copy retains only in-frame clones and omits some. The sample holds 160,000 or so clones; approximately 80% are singletons and the top ten take 9.7%. The sample comprised PBMCs. The receptors were gathered from a man in his late teens or twenties in good health and CMV-seropositive. The CDR3 runs from the conserved cysteine through the conserved F or W. A D gene is named only where the DNA matches it firmly. The size entry is marked missing in some rows and otherwise reads once, few, many or a size class.

v_gene: TRBV7-9
abundance: NA
j_gene: TRBJ1-3
d_gene: NA
len: 16
CDR3nt: TGTGCCAGCAGCCCCGGACTTGTCCACTCTGGAAACACCATATATTTT
CDR3aa: CASSPGLVHSGNTIYF

v_gene: TRBV4-1
abundance: NA
j_gene: TRBJ1-1
d_gene: NA
len: 16
CDR3nt: TGCGCCAGCAGCCAGAAGGAAACGACAGGGAACACTGAAGCTTTCTTT
CDR3aa: CASSQKETTGNTEAFF

v_gene: TRBV7-9
abundance: NA
j_gene: TRBJ1-1
d_gene: NA
len: 15
CDR3nt: TGTGCCAGCAGCTTAGGCAGGGGCTTAGACACTGAAGCTTTCTTT
CDR3aa: CASSLGRGLDTEAFF

v_gene: TRBV2
abundance: few
j_gene: TRBJ2-5
d_gene: NA
len: 13
CDR3nt: TGTGCCAGCAGTGGGGGGCCCTCAAGGACCCAGTACTTC
CDR3aa: CASSGGPSRTQYF

v_gene: TRBV7-9
abundance: NA
j_gene: TRBJ1-4
d_gene: TRBD1
len: 15
CDR3nt: TGTGCCAGCAGCTCCCGACAGGGTGGAAATGAAAAACTGTTTTTT
CDR3aa: CASSSRQGGNEKLFF

v_gene: TRBV2
abundance: NA
j_gene: TRBJ2-2
d_gene: TRBD2
len: 17
CDR3nt: TGTGCCAGCGGCAACCCAGGACTAGTGGGTCCAACCGGGGAGCTGTTTTTT
CDR3aa: CASGNPGLVGPTGELFF

v_gene: TRBV2
abundance: NA
j_gene: TRBJ1-4
d_gene: NA
len: 9
CDR3nt: TGTGCCTGGCGGGGAAAACTGTTTTTT
CDR3aa: CAWRGKLFF

v_gene: TRBV27
abundance: NA
j_gene: TRBJ2-7
d_gene: NA
len: 16
CDR3nt: TGTGCCAGCAGTTTACTAGGGATGCAGGGTAGCGGCGAGCAGTACTTC
CDR3aa: CASSLLGMQGSGEQYF

v_gene: TRBV5-1
abundance: NA
j_gene: TRBJ2-7
d_gene: NA
len: 15
CDR3nt: TGCGCCAGCAGCTTGAGTATCGAACAAGCCTACGAGCAGTACTTC
CDR3aa: CASSLSIEQAYEQYF

v_gene: TRBV5-4
abundance: NA
j_gene: TRBJ2-1
d_gene: TRBD1
len: 17
CDR3nt: TGTGCCAGCAGTACACAAGGGACAGGGGTTTCCTACAATGAGCAGTTCTTC
CDR3aa: CASSTQGTGVSYNEQFF

v_gene: TRBV7-9
abundance: few
j_gene: TRBJ2-1
d_gene: NA
len: 17
CDR3nt: TGTGCCAGCAGCTTAGGAGGGGGAGAACCTTTTTACAATGAGCAGTTCTTC
CDR3aa: CASSLGGGEPFYNEQFF

v_gene: TRBV6-5
abundance: NA
j_gene: TRBJ2-1
d_gene: NA
len: 14
CDR3nt: TGTGCCAGCTCCCTCACAGGGCCCTACAATGAGCAGTTCTTC
CDR3aa: CASSLTGPYNEQFF

v_gene: TRBV28
abundance: NA
j_gene: TRBJ2-7
d_gene: TRBD2
len: 16
CDR3nt: TGTGCCAGCAGTTTTGGGACTAGCGGGACTTTTTACGAGCAGTACTTC
CDR3aa: CASSFGTSGTFYEQYF

v_gene: TRBV11-2
abundance: NA
j_gene: TRBJ2-1
d_gene: NA
len: 15
CDR3nt: TGTGCCAGCAGCCCTATAGCGGACCTTAGGAATGAGCAGTTCTTC
CDR3aa: CASSPIADLRNEQFF

v_gene: TRBV5-1
abundance: NA
j_gene: TRBJ2-2
d_gene: NA
len: 14
CDR3nt: TGCGCCAGCAGCACCAGACTAGTCGCCGGGGAGCTGTTTTTT
CDR3aa: CASSTRLVAGELFF

v_gene: TRBV28
abundance: few
j_gene: TRBJ1-2
d_gene: NA
len: 11
CDR3nt: TGTGCCAGCAGTTTGGGGAGTGACTACACCTTC
CDR3aa: CASSLGSDYTF

v_gene: TRBV7-3
abundance: NA
j_gene: TRBJ2-3
d_gene: NA
len: 13
CDR3nt: TGTGCCAGCAGCTCGGCGACAGCAGATACGCAGTATTTT
CDR3aa: CASSSATADTQYF

v_gene: TRBV9
abundance: NA
j_gene: TRBJ2-3
d_gene: NA
len: 15
CDR3nt: TGTGCCAGCAGCGTAGATCGGACATCCACAGATACGCAGTATTTT
CDR3aa: CASSVDRTSTDTQYF

v_gene: TRBV10-1
abundance: NA
j_gene: TRBJ2-2
d_gene: NA
len: 15
CDR3nt: TGCGCCAGCAGTGAGTCCCGCAGGGCAGGCGGGGAGCTGTTTTTT
CDR3aa: CASSESRRAGGELFF

v_gene: TRBV9
abundance: NA
j_gene: TRBJ2-7
d_gene: TRBD1
len: 16
CDR3nt: TGTGCCAGCAGCCCCCAGATGGGACAGTCGCTCTACGAGCAGTACTTC
CDR3aa: CASSPQMGQSLYEQYF

v_gene: TRBV25-1
abundance: few
j_gene: TRBJ2-1
d_gene: TRBD2
len: 14
CDR3nt: TGTGCCAGCAGACGTGGGCTAGCGGGAGCTGAGCAGTTCTTC
CDR3aa: CASRRGLAGAEQFF

v_gene: TRBV5-4
abundance: NA
j_gene: TRBJ1-2
d_gene: NA
len: 14
CDR3nt: TGTGCCAGCAGCCCAGGGATCGAAAGCTATGGCTACACCTTC
CDR3aa: CASSPGIESYGYTF

v_gene: TRBV16
abundance: NA
j_gene: TRBJ2-7
d_gene: TRBD1
len: 15
CDR3nt: TGTGCCAGCAGCCAAGACAGGGGGAAACCCTACGAGCAGTACTTC
CDR3aa: CASSQDRGKPYEQYF

v_gene: TRBV4-2
abundance: NA
j_gene: TRBJ1-5
d_gene: TRBD1
len: 17
CDR3nt: TGTGCCAGCAGCCAAGAGACGGACAGGGGTAGCAATCAGCCCCAGCATTTT
CDR3aa: CASSQETDRGSNQPQHF

v_gene: TRBV7-2
abundance: NA
j_gene: TRBJ1-5
d_gene: NA
len: 15
CDR3nt: TGTGCCAGCAGCTTAATAGGGGGGGTGGATCAGCCCCAGCATTTT
CDR3aa: CASSLIGGVDQPQHF

v_gene: TRBV4-1
abundance: once
j_gene: TRBJ1-5
d_gene: NA
len: 18
CDR3nt: TGCGCCAGCAGCCCATACCCTGTAGTCTCTCTAGGGGAATTGCCCCAGCATTTT
CDR3aa: CASSPYPVVSLGELPQHF

v_gene: TRBV19
abundance: NA
j_gene: TRBJ2-1
d_gene: TRBD2
len: 15
CDR3nt: TGTGCCAGTAGTAGACTAGCGGGGATCTACAATGAGCAGTTCTTC
CDR3aa: CASSRLAGIYNEQFF

v_gene: TRBV2
abundance: NA
j_gene: TRBJ2-7
d_gene: NA
len: 12
CDR3nt: TGTGCCAGCAGCCTATTAACGGGGGAGCAGTACTTC
CDR3aa: CASSLLTGEQYF

v_gene: TRBV6-1
abundance: NA
j_gene: TRBJ1-2
d_gene: NA
len: 15
CDR3nt: TGTGCCAGCAGTGTCGGCGGGCATTCGAACTATGGCTACACCTTC
CDR3aa: CASSVGGHSNYGYTF

v_gene: TRBV4-1
abundance: NA
j_gene: TRBJ2-7
d_gene: TRBD1
len: 16
CDR3nt: TGCGCCAGCAGCCGGGAGAGGACAGGGAATCACTACGAGCAGTACTTC
CDR3aa: CASSRERTGNHYEQYF

v_gene: TRBV6-5
abundance: few
j_gene: TRBJ2-7
d_gene: TRBD2
len: 14
CDR3nt: TGTGCCAGCAGTTATATAGCGGGCGGCTACGAGCAGTACTTC
CDR3aa: CASSYIAGGYEQYF

v_gene: TRBV19
abundance: few
j_gene: TRBJ2-3
d_gene: TRBD1
len: 13
CDR3nt: TGTGCCACCAGGGACAGGGGGACAGATACGCAGTATTTT
CDR3aa: CATRDRGTDTQYF

v_gene: TRBV5-4
abundance: few
j_gene: TRBJ2-2
d_gene: NA
len: 13
CDR3nt: TGTGCCAGCAGCTTGGTCCGGGTCGGGGAGCTGTTTTTT
CDR3aa: CASSLVRVGELFF

v_gene: TRBV28
abundance: NA
j_gene: TRBJ1-2
d_gene: NA
len: 13
CDR3nt: TGTGCCAGCAGTGCTCCAGGGGTACAGGGCTACACCTTC
CDR3aa: CASSAPGVQGYTF

v_gene: TRBV28
abundance: NA
j_gene: TRBJ2-6
d_gene: NA
len: 15
CDR3nt: TGTGCCAGCAGTTTTGGGCGCTCTGGGGCCAACGTCCTGACTTTC
CDR3aa: CASSFGRSGANVLTF

v_gene: TRBV2
abundance: NA
j_gene: TRBJ2-1
d_gene: TRBD1
len: 13
CDR3nt: TGTGCCAGCAATTGGGACAGGATAAATGAGCAGTTCTTC
CDR3aa: CASNWDRINEQFF

v_gene: TRBV6-1
abundance: NA
j_gene: TRBJ1-1
d_gene: TRBD1
len: 14
CDR3nt: TGTGCCAGCAGTGTGACAGGGAAGTACACTGAAGCTTTCTTT
CDR3aa: CASSVTGKYTEAFF

v_gene: TRBV4-3
abundance: NA
j_gene: TRBJ2-1
d_gene: NA
len: 15
CDR3nt: TGCGCCAGCAGCCCGGGACTCAGTTTTACGAATGAGCAGTTCTTC
CDR3aa: CASSPGLSFTNEQFF

v_gene: TRBV5-6
abundance: NA
j_gene: TRBJ1-2
d_gene: NA
len: 16
CDR3nt: TGTGCCAGCAGGGGGGGGGAGGGGGGCGCATCGTATGGCTACACCTTC
CDR3aa: CASRGGEGGASYGYTF

v_gene: TRBV5-1
abundance: NA
j_gene: TRBJ2-5
d_gene: NA
len: 16
CDR3nt: TGCGCCAGCAGCTTGTACCAGACAGGTTACCAAGAGACCCAGTACTTC
CDR3aa: CASSLYQTGYQETQYF

v_gene: TRBV7-9
abundance: once
j_gene: TRBJ1-1
d_gene: NA
len: 14
CDR3nt: TGTGCCAGCAGCTTAGCGCAGAGGGAGGGCGAAGCTTTCTTT
CDR3aa: CASSLAQREGEAFF

v_gene: TRBV28
abundance: NA
j_gene: TRBJ1-5
d_gene: TRBD1
len: 18
CDR3nt: TGTGCCAGCAGCGGTCGGGACAGGGGAAACGGTAGAAATCAGCCCCAGCATTTT
CDR3aa: CASSGRDRGNGRNQPQHF

v_gene: TRBV9
abundance: NA
j_gene: TRBJ1-5
d_gene: NA
len: 19
CDR3nt: TGTGCCAGCAGCGTAGGGTCCTTGGTGCGAGGGGAGGCGGATCAGCCCCAGCATTTT
CDR3aa: CASSVGSLVRGEADQPQHF

v_gene: TRBV2
abundance: NA
j_gene: TRBJ1-1
d_gene: NA
len: 15
CDR3nt: TGTGCCAGCAGTCCTGCCGGGAAATTGCGGGCTGAAGCTTTCTTT
CDR3aa: CASSPAGKLRAEAFF

v_gene: TRBV9
abundance: NA
j_gene: TRBJ2-1
d_gene: NA
len: 13
CDR3nt: TGTGCCAGCAGCGTAGCGAACAGCAATGAGCAGTTCTTC
CDR3aa: CASSVANSNEQFF

v_gene: TRBV5-1
abundance: NA
j_gene: TRBJ2-7
d_gene: TRBD2
len: 20
CDR3nt: TGCGCCAGCAGCCGGCTAAGAGTCCGGGGACTATTGACTTATACCTACGAGCAGTACTTC
CDR3aa: CASSRLRVRGLLTYTYEQYF

v_gene: TRBV4-1
abundance: NA
j_gene: TRBJ2-3
d_gene: TRBD2
len: 17
CDR3nt: TGCGCCAGCAGCCAGACAGCTCTAGCGGGGGGCACAGATACGCAGTATTTT
CDR3aa: CASSQTALAGGTDTQYF

v_gene: TRBV29-1
abundance: NA
j_gene: TRBJ1-2
d_gene: TRBD1
len: 13
CDR3nt: TGCAGCATCAATGACCCAGGGGGCTATGGCTACACCTTC
CDR3aa: CSINDPGGYGYTF

v_gene: TRBV29-1
abundance: few
j_gene: TRBJ2-5
d_gene: NA
len: 14
CDR3nt: TGCAGCGTTGAAGATGAATTAGAAAGAGAGACCCAGTACTTC
CDR3aa: CSVEDELERETQYF

v_gene: TRBV25-1
abundance: NA
j_gene: TRBJ2-1
d_gene: TRBD1
len: 14
CDR3nt: TGTGCCAGCACCGCAGGACAGGACTACAATGAGCAGTTCTTC
CDR3aa: CASTAGQDYNEQFF

v_gene: TRBV5-3
abundance: NA
j_gene: TRBJ2-7
d_gene: TRBD2
len: 15
CDR3nt: TGTGCCAGAAGCTGTCCGGGACTACGCTCCTACGAGCAGTACTTC
CDR3aa: CARSCPGLRSYEQYF

v_gene: TRBV7-9
abundance: once
j_gene: TRBJ1-1
d_gene: TRBD1
len: 15
CDR3nt: TGTGCCACCGACGACAGGGGGCGTTTGAACACTGAAGCTTTCTTT
CDR3aa: CATDDRGRLNTEAFF

v_gene: TRBV7-9
abundance: NA
j_gene: TRBJ2-7
d_gene: NA
len: 14
CDR3nt: TGTGCCAGCAGCGGAGACTTAGCAGCCTACGAGCAGTACTTC
CDR3aa: CASSGDLAAYEQYF

v_gene: TRBV5-1
abundance: NA
j_gene: TRBJ1-2
d_gene: NA
len: 13
CDR3nt: TGCGCCAGCAGCTTGTTCGGGTCTGCGGGCTACACCTTC
CDR3aa: CASSLFGSAGYTF